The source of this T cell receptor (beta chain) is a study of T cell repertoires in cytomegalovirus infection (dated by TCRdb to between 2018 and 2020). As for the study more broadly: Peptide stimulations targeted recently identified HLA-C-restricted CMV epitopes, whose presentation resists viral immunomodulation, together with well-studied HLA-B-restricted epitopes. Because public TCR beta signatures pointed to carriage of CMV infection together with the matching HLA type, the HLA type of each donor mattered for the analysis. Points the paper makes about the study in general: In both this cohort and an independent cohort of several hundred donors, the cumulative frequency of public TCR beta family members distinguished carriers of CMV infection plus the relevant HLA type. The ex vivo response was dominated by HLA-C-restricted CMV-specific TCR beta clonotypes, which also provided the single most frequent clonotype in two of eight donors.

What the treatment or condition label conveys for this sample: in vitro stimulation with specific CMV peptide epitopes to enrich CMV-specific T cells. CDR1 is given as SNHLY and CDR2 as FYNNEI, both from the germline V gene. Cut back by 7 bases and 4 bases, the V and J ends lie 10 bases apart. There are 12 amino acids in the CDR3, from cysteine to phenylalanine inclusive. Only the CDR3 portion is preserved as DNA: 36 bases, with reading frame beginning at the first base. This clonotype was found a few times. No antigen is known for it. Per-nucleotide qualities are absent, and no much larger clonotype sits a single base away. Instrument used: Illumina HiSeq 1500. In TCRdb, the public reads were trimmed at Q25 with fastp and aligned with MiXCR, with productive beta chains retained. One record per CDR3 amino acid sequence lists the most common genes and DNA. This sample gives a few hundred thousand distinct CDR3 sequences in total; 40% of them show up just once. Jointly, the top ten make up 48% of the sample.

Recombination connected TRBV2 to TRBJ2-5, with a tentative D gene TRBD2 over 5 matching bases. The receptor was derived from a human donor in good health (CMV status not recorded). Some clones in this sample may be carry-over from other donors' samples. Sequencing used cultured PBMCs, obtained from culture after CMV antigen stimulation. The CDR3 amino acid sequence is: CASIRGPETQYF. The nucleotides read TGTGCCAGCATCCGGGGTCCAGAGACCCAGTACTTC.